The source of this T cell receptor (beta chain) is a study of CD8+CD57+ T cells in acquired aplastic anemia. For the study at large: Across the sorted CD4+ and CD8+ cells, DNA amounts averaged roughly 3 ug. Findings and caveats of the study: The study found no significant CD8+ Simpson's diversity difference between patients and controls. Shared by patients and controls, twenty-nine CD8+ CDR3s were abundant in patients.

Genomic DNA provided the template from which TCR beta VDJ and CDR3 profiles were obtained. TCRdb ran MiXCR on the reads and lists one entry per CDR3 protein. The table includes roughly 160,000 distinct CDR3 sequences, 71% detected once. The CDR3 is 13 residues long. CDR1 and CDR2 (germline): MGHDK, SYGVNS. The V gene end was trimmed by 4 bases and the J gene end by 2 bases; junction bases not matched to a gene: 1. With respect to this clonotype: No antigen is known for it.

Patients included in sequencing had previously demonstrated CD8+CD57+ cell expansion by flow cytometry. This TCR was recovered from a human donor with aplastic anemia. The material sequenced was sorted CD4+, CD8+, or CD8+CD57+ T cells (not recorded which) from PBMCs. The chain has TRBV25-1 and TRBJ1-1; 7 nucleotides agree with TRBD1. For the CDR3, the DNA is TGTGCCAGCAGTGGACAGGGTAACACTGAAGCTTTCTTT. It encodes CASSGQGNTEAFF.